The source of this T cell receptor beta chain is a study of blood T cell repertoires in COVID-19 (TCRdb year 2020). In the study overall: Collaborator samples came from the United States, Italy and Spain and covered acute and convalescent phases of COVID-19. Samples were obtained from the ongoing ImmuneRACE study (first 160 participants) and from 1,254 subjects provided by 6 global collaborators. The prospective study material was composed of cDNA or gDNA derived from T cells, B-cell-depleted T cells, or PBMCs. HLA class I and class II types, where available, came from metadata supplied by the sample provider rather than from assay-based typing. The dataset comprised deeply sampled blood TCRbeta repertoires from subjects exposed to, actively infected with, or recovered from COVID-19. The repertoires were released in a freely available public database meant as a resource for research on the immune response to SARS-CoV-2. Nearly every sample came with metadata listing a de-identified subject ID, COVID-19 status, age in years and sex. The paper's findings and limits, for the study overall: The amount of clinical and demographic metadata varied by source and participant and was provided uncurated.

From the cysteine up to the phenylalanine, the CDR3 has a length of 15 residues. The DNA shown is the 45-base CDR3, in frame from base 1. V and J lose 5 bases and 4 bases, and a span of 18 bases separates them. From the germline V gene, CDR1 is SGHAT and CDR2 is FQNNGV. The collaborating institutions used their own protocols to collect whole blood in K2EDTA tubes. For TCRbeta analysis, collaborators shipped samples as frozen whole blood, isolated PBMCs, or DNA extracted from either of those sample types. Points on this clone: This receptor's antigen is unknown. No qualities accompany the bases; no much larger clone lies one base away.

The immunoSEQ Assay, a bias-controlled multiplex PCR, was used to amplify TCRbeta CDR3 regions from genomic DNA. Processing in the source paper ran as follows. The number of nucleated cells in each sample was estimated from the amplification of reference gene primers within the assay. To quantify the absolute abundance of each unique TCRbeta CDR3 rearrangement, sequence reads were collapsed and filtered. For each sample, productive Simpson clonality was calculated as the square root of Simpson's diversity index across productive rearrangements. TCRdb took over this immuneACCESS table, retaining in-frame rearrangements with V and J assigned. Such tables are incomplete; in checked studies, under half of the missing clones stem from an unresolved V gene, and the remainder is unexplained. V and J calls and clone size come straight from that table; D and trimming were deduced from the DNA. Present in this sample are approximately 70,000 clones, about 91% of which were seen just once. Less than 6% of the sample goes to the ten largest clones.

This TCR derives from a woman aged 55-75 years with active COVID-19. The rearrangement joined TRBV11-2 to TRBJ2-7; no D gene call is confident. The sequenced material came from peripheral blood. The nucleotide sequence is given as TGTGCCAGCAGCGGGCAGTTGAGAGCTGGTTACGAGCAGTACTTC. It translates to CASSGQLRAGYEQYF. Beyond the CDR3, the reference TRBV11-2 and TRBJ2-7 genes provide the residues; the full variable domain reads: EAGVAQSPRYKIIEKRQSVAFWCNPISGHATLYWYQQILGQGPKLLIQFQNNGVVDDSQLPKDRFSAERLKGVDSTLKIQPAKLEDSAVYLCASSGQLRAGYEQYFGPGTRLTVT.